This entry lists 6 T cell receptor beta chains sequenced from one sample in a study of cytomegalovirus exposure and HLA in healthy donors. Profiled with immunoSEQ multiplex PCR; TCRdb holds only in-frame clones, not every one. The sample holds fewer than 150,000 clones, about 80% seen once. Input material: PBMCs. These receptors were taken from a young man in good health and CMV-seropositive.

The chain recombines TRBV9 with TRBJ2-3, with TRBD2 identical over 8 bases. J gave up 0 bases and V 0 bases, and 6 bases lay outside the gene matches. CDR3 size: 17 residues. Germline loops: CDR1 SGDLS, CDR2 YYNGEE. The CDR3 spells CASSVGSSGVSTDTQYF. As DNA, the CDR3 is TGTGCCAGCAGCGTAGGTAGTAGCGGGGTTAGCACAGATACGCAGTATTTT.

The chain recombines TRBV5-1 with TRBJ2-1; TRBD2 is a possible D gene (6 bases). The germline V and J ends were trimmed by 0 bases and 9 bases, with 13 bases remaining between them. Germline values: CDR1 SGHRS, CDR2 YFSETQ. CDR3 size: 14 residues. CDR3 in DNA: TGCGCCAGCAGCTTGGTTGCGGGGTCGGGTGAGCAGTTCTTC. Translated, it gives CASSLVAGSGEQFF.

This clone turned up a few times. The chain has TRBV5-6 and TRBJ2-5; tentatively, D is TRBD2 (6 bases). The V end was cut by 3 bases, the J end by 5 bases, with 11 bases between. CDR1 and CDR2 (germline): SGHDT, YYEEEE. This CDR3 is built from 13 residues. CDR3 DNA: TGTGCCAGCAGCTGGGCAGGGAGGGAGACCCAGTACTTC. This gives the protein CASSWAGRETQYF.

The V and J genes are TRBV2 and TRBJ2-6; D not certain. The CDR3 runs 15 residues. V lost 7 bases and J 2 bases, leaving 12 bases between the germline ends. Germline assignment: CDR1 SNHLY and CDR2 FYNNEI. This CDR3 reads CASNDDFAGANVLTF. In nucleotides, the CDR3 is TGTGCCAGCAATGATGACTTCGCTGGGGCCAACGTCCTGACTTTC.

In DNA, the CDR3 is TGTGCCAGCAGTTACTTGGACGGGAGGCCCCAGCATTTT. Its protein product is CASSYLDGRPQHF. This chain joins TRBV6-5 and TRBJ1-5; D remains unclear. V was cut by 1 base and J by 9 bases, with 10 bases left in between. The germline V gene encodes CDR1 MNHEY and CDR2 SVGAGI. This CDR3 is built from 13 residues.

This clone was observed once. V usage is TRBV2 and J usage is TRBJ2-5; TRBD2 matches 12 bases. The ends lost 4 bases at V and 7 bases at J; junction bases unmatched: 10. The CDR3 is 16 amino acids. Germline V gives CDR1 SNHLY, CDR2 FYNNEI. The CDR3: CASSVSSGRALWTQYF. For the CDR3, the DNA is TGTGCCAGCAGTGTGTCTAGCGGGAGGGCTCTATGGACCCAGTACTTC. The full variable domain, rest sourced from reference TRBV2 and TRBJ2-5, is EPEVTQTPSHQVTQMGQEVILRCVPISNHLYFYWYRQILGQKVEFLVSFYNNEISEKSEIFDDQFSVERPDGSNFTLKIRSTKLEDSAMYFCASSVSSGRALWTQYFGPGTRLLVL.